A single sample gave rise to the 27 T cell receptor beta chains below, sequenced in a study of T cells after yellow fever vaccination. TCRdb processed the 5' RACE reads anew with MiXCR; each CDR3 protein has one entry. The data hold roughly 150,000 distinct CDR3 sequences, with 7.7% observed a single time. Material: CD4+ T cells sorted from PBMCs, obtained 5 days after the yellow fever booster vaccination. These receptors were obtained from a man aged 25-45 years who received the YFV17D yellow fever vaccine.

Points on this clonotype: A read error is possible here, since a much larger clone lies one base away. The rearrangement uses TRBV10-2 and TRBJ2-7, with a weak D call TRBD2 (6 bases). The V gene lost 3 bases and the J gene lost 5 bases, with 17 bases spanning the gap. This CDR3 contains 15 residues. The germline V gene encodes CDR1 WSHSY and CDR2 SAAADI. CDR3 bases: TGCGCCAGCAGTGAAACCCCGGACTACTTAGACGAGCAGTACTTC. It is translated as CASSETPDYLDEQYF.

This clonotype appeared many times. The V and J genes are TRBV5-1 and TRBJ2-1; 10 positions agree with TRBD2. Germline CDR1 and CDR2: SGHRS and YFSETQ. V was pared by 3 bases and J by 5 bases, with 5 bases of the junction left unmatched. The CDR3 spans 15 residues. The CDR3 loop is CASSYRLAGNNEQFF. Written as DNA, the CDR3 is TGCGCCAGCAGCTATCGACTAGCGGGCAACAATGAGCAGTTCTTC.

This clonotype was seen only a few times. The V and J genes are TRBV7-3 and TRBJ2-2, with D possibly matching TRBD2 (5 bases). The length of the CDR3 is 16 residues. Germline-derived CDR1 and CDR2 are SGHTA and FQGTGA. Trimming removed 5 bases at V and 1 base at J, with 14 bases between. The CDR3, as DNA: TGTGCCAGCAGCCCCATCGGGGAACTGAACACCGGGGAGCTGTTTTTT. Its translation: CASSPIGELNTGELFF.

This clonotype was counted ten times or more. The genes are TRBV6-5 and TRBJ2-3; no clear D gene. Trimming cost V 0 bases and J 4 bases, with 5 bases left between them. The germline V gene has CDR1 MNHEY and CDR2 SVGAGI. The CDR3 extends over 13 amino acids. CDR3 in amino acids: CASSYSIADTQYF. The CDR3 DNA reads TGTGCCAGCAGTTACTCTATCGCAGATACGCAGTATTTT.

As regards this clonotype: It is likely a read error: a sequence one base away is far more abundant. The rearrangement uses TRBV10-3 and TRBJ2-1; 8 bases align to TRBD1. The germline gives CDR1 ENHRY, CDR2 SYGVKD. V trimming: 5 bases; J trimming: 0 bases; junction bases outside the gene matches: 3. The CDR3 spans 15 residues. As DNA, the CDR3 is TGTGCCATCAGTCGAGACAGGGGCTCCTACAATGAGCAGTTCTTC. Translated, it gives CAISRDRGSYNEQFF.

At least ten counts were recorded for this clonotype. V is TRBV7-2 and J is TRBJ2-7; a weak D match, TRBD2 (6 bases). Germline values: CDR1 SGHTA, CDR2 FQGNSA. The CDR3 contains 13 residues. The ends were cut back, 5 bases at V and 11 bases at J, with 19 bases in the middle. CDR3 nucleotides: TGTGCCAGCAGCACAACCGGGACTCTCTACGAGTACTTC. It codes for CASSTTGTLYEYF.

A note on this clonotype: A much larger clone sits a single nucleotide away, making a read error possible. CDR3 loop: CSAIAGTRRDNEQFF. CDR3 in DNA: TGCAGTGCTATCGCCGGGACTAGGAGAGACAATGAGCAGTTCTTC. This chain uses TRBV20-1 with TRBJ2-1, with 8 bases matching TRBD2. The CDR3 is made up of 15 amino acids. Trimming cost V 4 bases and J 5 bases; bases outside gene matches: 10. The V gene's germline CDR1 is DFQATT and CDR2 SNEGSKA (reference sequence).

The sample holds many counts of this clonotype. This rearrangement joins TRBV12-3 or TRBV12-4 to TRBJ2-5; the match to TRBD2 covers 14 bases. The CDR3 runs 15 residues. Germline trimming cut 5 bases from V and 4 bases from J; bases unmatched to any gene: 3. CDR3 coding DNA: TGTGCCAGCAGTCCGGGACTAGCGGGAGTAGAGACCCAGTACTTC. It codes for CASSPGLAGVETQYF.

This clonotype turned up a few times. This chain connects TRBV20-1 to TRBJ2-2; either TRBD1 or TRBD2 may supply D (6 bases each). Trimming took 3 bases from V and 7 from J, leaving 21 bases between them. There are 16 residues in the CDR3. The germline V gene has CDR1 DFQATT and CDR2 SNEGSKA (reference sequence). CDR3 DNA: TGCAGTGCTAGGAGGGGGGCGGTCGGGAGAGACGGGGAGCTGTTTTTT. It is translated as CSARRGAVGRDGELFF.

This clonotype was recorded only once. This may arise from a read error, as a much more abundant clone is one base away. The chain combines TRBV29-1 with TRBJ1-1, with no clear D. Trimming cost V 6 bases and J 6 bases, with 20 bases left between them. The CDR3 is 14 amino acids. CDR1 is SQVTM and CDR2 is ANQGSEA in the germline V gene. CDR3 DNA: TGCAGCGTCGTCATGAGAGGGATTTGTGCTGAAGCTTTCTTT. This codes for CSVVMRGICAEAFF.

The J gene is TRBJ1-2, the V gene TRBV5-1; 7 bases line up with TRBD1. The CDR3 spans 15 residues. The V gene end was trimmed by 4 bases and the J gene end by 7 bases; junction bases not matched to a gene: 13. The germline V gene encodes CDR1 SGHRS and CDR2 YFSETQ. The DNA for the CDR3 is TGCGCCAGCAGCGCCCAGGGGGGGGCAGGAACTGGCTACACCTTC. As protein: CASSAQGGAGTGYTF.

This clonotype was seen at least ten times. The chain carries TRBV25-1 and TRBJ2-1; D ambiguous. V lost 3 bases and J lost 3, with 12 bases in between. This CDR3 contains 15 residues. Per the germline V gene, CDR1 is MGHDK and CDR2 is SYGVNS. CDR3 sequence (DNA): TGTGCCAGCAGTGACCTGGGCAAAATCTACAATGAGCAGTTCTTC. It yields the protein CASSDLGKIYNEQFF.

This clonotype was counted many times. The rearrangement joins TRBV7-2 to TRBJ2-7, with a possible D match to TRBD2 (6 bases). Looked up from germline, CDR1 is SGHTA and CDR2 is FQGNSA. V gave up 2 bases and J gave up 6 bases, with 8 bases separating them. The CDR3 covers 12 residues. CDR3 sequence reads: CASSLWGGEQYF. The CDR3 DNA reads TGTGCCAGCAGCTTATGGGGAGGCGAGCAGTACTTC.

This clonotype occurred many times. The chain carries TRBV5-1 and TRBJ2-3, with TRBD1 matching 8 bases. CDR3 length equals 15 residues. Germline lookup yields CDR1 SGHRS and CDR2 YFSETQ. V shed 0 bases and J 7 bases; nucleotides not matched to a gene: 7. CDR3 nucleotides: TGCGCCAGCAGCTTGGGATCTGGACAGGGAAATACGCAGTATTTT. Its protein is CASSLGSGQGNTQYF.

This clonotype has a count of ten or more. The chain carries TRBV3-1 and TRBJ2-1; TRBD2 matches at 10 bases. There are 14 residues in the CDR3. After removal of 5 bases from V and 4 bases from J, the junction contained 2 bases not matched to a gene. The germline CDR1 and CDR2 sequences are LGHDT and YNNKEL (reference sequence). The CDR3 protein is CASSSSGGYNEQFF. The CDR3 DNA follows: TGTGCCAGCAGCTCTAGCGGGGGTTACAATGAGCAGTTCTTC.

This clonotype was found a few times. The chain recombines TRBV5-4 with TRBJ2-5; tentative D call: TRBD2 (6 bases). Germline loops: CDR1 SGHNT, CDR2 YYREEE (reference sequence). The CDR3 runs to 15 residues. V was pared by 0 bases and J by 7 bases, with 16 bases between. The CDR3 is CASSLVAGRDGTQYF. The CDR3 coding sequence is TGTGCCAGCAGCTTGGTGGCGGGGAGAGATGGGACCCAGTACTTC.

A remark on this clonotype: The junction differs from germline at one of its ends, possibly a read error. The gene calls are TRBV2 and TRBJ2-5; 11 bases match TRBD2. Germline loops: CDR1 SNHLY, CDR2 FYNNEI. This CDR3 comprises 18 residues. The CDR3 region is CACSRVGRLAGPPGTQYF. For the CDR3, the DNA is TGTGCCTGCAGCCGTGTGGGCCGACTAGCGGGGCCCCCAGGGACCCAGTACTTC.

This clonotype was recorded at least ten times. The genes are TRBV4-3 and TRBJ2-5; perhaps D is TRBD1 or TRBD2 (5 bases each). The V and J ends lost 2 bases and 5 bases respectively, with 12 bases between them. Germline-derived CDR1 and CDR2 are LGHNA and YSLEER. CDR3 length equals 14 residues. Here the CDR3 DNA reads TGCGCCAGCAGCCAATTTAGAGGGGTGGAGACCCAGTACTTC. Amino acids: CASSQFRGVETQYF.

In this sample, this clonotype turned up a few times. This chain uses TRBV29-1 with TRBJ2-1; D is unresolved. Germline-derived CDR1 and CDR2 are SQVTM and ANQGSEA. This CDR3 contains 13 residues. Trimming cost V 2 bases and J 5 bases, with 10 bases left between them. Here the CDR3 reads CSVERAPHNEQFF. The CDR3 bases are TGCAGCGTTGAACGCGCTCCCCACAATGAGCAGTTCTTC.

This clonotype was seen ten or more times. This chain connects TRBV7-2 to TRBJ1-3; a possible D gene is TRBD1 (5 bases). Between the trimmed V and J ends, which lost 5 bases and 0 bases, there was a span of 8 bases. This CDR3 region has 14 residues. Germline loops: CDR1 SGHTA, CDR2 FQGNSA. CDR3 nucleotide sequence: TGTGCCAGCAGCCGGGACGTCTCTGGAAACACCATATATTTT. It translates to CASSRDVSGNTIYF.

This clonotype has at least ten counts. The chain combines TRBV20-1 with TRBJ2-5; 11 nucleotides match TRBD2. V lost 1 base, J lost 2 bases, and 6 bases stayed unmatched. The CDR3 sequence is 16 residues long. Germline V gene sequence: CDR1 DFQATT, CDR2 SNEGSKA (reference sequence). The CDR3 here is CSARGSSGGLQETQYF. The CDR3 DNA sequence: TGCAGTGCTAGAGGCTCTAGCGGGGGGCTACAAGAGACCCAGTACTTC.

Many counts were recorded for this clonotype. The chain couples TRBV7-2 to TRBJ2-3; perhaps TRBD1 as D (5 bases). V lost 4 bases to trimming and J lost 2 bases, with 7 bases between them. Germline CDR1 and CDR2: SGHTA and FQGNSA. The CDR3 is 13 amino acids. CDR3 sequence reads: CASSSDITDTQYF. DNA of the CDR3: TGTGCCAGCAGCTCGGACATCACAGATACGCAGTATTTT.

This clonotype was seen ten or more times. This chain uses TRBV7-2 with TRBJ2-1, with 10 bases that match TRBD2. The V gene's germline CDR1 is SGHTA and CDR2 FQGNSA. The CDR3 consists of 15 residues. V trimming: 4 bases; J trimming: 6 bases; junction bases outside the gene matches: 6. Written as DNA, the CDR3 is TGTGCCAGCAGCTCCACTAGCGGGGCACCCAATGAGCAGTTCTTC. Translation: CASSSTSGAPNEQFF.

Comment on this clonotype: The junction and the germline gene differ at one end; a read error may be behind it. The rearrangement links TRBV18 to TRBJ2-2; no firm D call. The CDR3 runs to 12 residues. The germline V gene encodes CDR1 KGHSH and CDR2 LQKENI. The CDR3 DNA sequence: TGTGCCTGCTCACTATACACCGGGGAGCTGTTTTTT. Amino acids: CACSLYTGELFF.

As concerns this clonotype: Being one base from a much bigger clone, this may be a read error. The chain joins TRBV20-1 to TRBJ1-6; TRBD1 is a possible D gene (5 bases). V dropped 1 base and J dropped 6 bases, with 7 bases sitting between them. In germline, CDR1 is DFQATT, CDR2 SNEGSKA (reference sequence). The length of the CDR3 is 13 residues. DNA of the CDR3: TGCAGTGCTAGAGCTGGGGCTAATTCACCCCTCCACTTT. Amino acids: CSARAGANSPLHF.

This clonotype was seen at least ten times. This sequence joins TRBV3-1 and TRBJ2-1; 9 bases are a match to TRBD1. This CDR3 is 16 amino acids long. V dropped 1 base and J dropped 2; count of bases not matched to a gene: 3. The germline gives CDR1 LGHDT, CDR2 YNNKEL (reference sequence). The CDR3 loop is CASSQVGTGPYNEQFF. The CDR3 nucleotides read TGTGCCAGCAGCCAAGTTGGGACAGGGCCCTACAATGAGCAGTTCTTC.

This clonotype was recorded at least ten times. The DNA for the CDR3 is TGTGCCAGCAGTGCTCACCTCGGGACTAGCGGGATGGGAGGCAATGAGCAGTTCTTC. Its protein is CASSAHLGTSGMGGNEQFF. V is TRBV25-1 and J is TRBJ2-1; TRBD2 matches 13 bases. CDR3 length: 19 amino acids. J lost 6 bases, V lost 4 bases, and 15 bases had no gene match. From germline, CDR1 is MGHDK and CDR2 SYGVNS. Filled out from reference TRBV25-1 and TRBJ2-1, the complete variable domain reads EADIYQTPRYLVIGTGKKITLECSQTMGHDKMYWYQQDPGMELHLIHYSYGVNSTEKGDLSSESTVSRIRTEHFPLTLESARPSHTSQYLCASSAHLGTSGMGGNEQFFGPGTRLTVL.